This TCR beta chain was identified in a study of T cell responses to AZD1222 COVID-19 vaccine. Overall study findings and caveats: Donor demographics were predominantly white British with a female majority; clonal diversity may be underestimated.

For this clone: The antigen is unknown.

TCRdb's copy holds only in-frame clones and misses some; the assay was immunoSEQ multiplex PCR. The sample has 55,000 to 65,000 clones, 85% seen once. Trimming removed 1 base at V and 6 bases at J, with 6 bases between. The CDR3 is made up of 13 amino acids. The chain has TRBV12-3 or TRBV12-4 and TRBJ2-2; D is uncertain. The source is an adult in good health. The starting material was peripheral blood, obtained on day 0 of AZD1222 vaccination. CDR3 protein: CASSLVGAGELFF. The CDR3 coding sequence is TGTGCCAGCAGTTTAGTTGGGGCCGGGGAGCTGTTTTTT.